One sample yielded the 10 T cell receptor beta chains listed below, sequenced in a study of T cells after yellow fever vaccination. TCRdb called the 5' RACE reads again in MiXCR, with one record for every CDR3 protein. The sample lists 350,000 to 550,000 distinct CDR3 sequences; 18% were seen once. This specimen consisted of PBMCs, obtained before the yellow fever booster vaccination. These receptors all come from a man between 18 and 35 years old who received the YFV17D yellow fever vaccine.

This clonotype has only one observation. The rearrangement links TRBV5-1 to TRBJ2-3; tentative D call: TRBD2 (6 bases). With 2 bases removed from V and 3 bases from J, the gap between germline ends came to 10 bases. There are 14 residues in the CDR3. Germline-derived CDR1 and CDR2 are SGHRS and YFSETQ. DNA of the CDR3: TGCGCCAGCAGCTTTACTAGCCCTACAGATACGCAGTATTTT. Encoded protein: CASSFTSPTDTQYF.

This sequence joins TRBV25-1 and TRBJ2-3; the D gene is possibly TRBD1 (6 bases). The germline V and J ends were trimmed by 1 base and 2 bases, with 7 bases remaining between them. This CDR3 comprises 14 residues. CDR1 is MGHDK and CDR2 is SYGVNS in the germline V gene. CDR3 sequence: CASSEWGHTDTQYF. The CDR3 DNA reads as TGTGCCAGCAGTGAATGGGGACACACAGATACGCAGTATTTT.

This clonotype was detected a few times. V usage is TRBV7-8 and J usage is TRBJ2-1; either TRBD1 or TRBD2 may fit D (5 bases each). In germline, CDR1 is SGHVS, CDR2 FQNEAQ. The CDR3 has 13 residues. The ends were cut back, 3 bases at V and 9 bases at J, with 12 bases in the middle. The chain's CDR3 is CASSFEGFSEQFF. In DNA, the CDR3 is TGTGCCAGCAGCTTCGAGGGGTTTAGTGAGCAGTTCTTC.

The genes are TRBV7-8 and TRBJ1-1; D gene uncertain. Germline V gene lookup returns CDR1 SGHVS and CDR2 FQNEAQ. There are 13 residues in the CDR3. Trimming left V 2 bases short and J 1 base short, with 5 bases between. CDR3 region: CASSLPSNTEAFF. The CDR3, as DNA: TGTGCCAGCAGCTTACCGTCGAACACTGAAGCTTTCTTT.

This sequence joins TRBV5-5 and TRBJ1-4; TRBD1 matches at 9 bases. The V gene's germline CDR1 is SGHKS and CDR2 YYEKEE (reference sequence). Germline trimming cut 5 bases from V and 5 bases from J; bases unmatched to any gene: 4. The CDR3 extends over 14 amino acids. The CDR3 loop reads CASRPDRGNEKLFF. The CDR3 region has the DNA TGTGCCAGCAGACCCGACAGGGGGAATGAAAAACTGTTTTTT. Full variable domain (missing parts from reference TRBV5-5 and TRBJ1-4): DAGVTQSPTHLIKTRGQQVTLRCSPISGHKSVSWYQQVLGQGPQFIFQYYEKEERGRGNFPDRFSARQFPNYSSELNVNALLLGDSALYLCASRPDRGNEKLFFGSGTQLSVL.

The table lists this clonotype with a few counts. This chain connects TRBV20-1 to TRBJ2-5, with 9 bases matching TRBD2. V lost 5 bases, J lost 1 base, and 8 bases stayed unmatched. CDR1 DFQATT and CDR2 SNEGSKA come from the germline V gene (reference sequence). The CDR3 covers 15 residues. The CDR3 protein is CSAGLAGGAQETQYF. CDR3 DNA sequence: TGCAGTGCTGGCCTGGCGGGGGGGGCCCAAGAGACCCAGTACTTC.

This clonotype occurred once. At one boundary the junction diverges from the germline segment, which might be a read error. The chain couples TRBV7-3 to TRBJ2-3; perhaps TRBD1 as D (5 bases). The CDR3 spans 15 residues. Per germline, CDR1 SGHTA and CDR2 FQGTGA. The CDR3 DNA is TGTGCAAGCAGCTTAAAGTTCAGGGTATTTGATACGCAGTATTTT. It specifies CASSLKFRVFDTQYF.

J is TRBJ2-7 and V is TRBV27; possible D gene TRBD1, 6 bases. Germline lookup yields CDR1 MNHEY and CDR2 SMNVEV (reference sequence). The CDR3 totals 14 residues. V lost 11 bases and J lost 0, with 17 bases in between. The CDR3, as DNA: TGTGCCTCCCGTCCCGGGACAATCTCCTACGAGCAGTACTTC. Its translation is CASRPGTISYEQYF.

Written as DNA, the CDR3 is TGTGCCAGCAGCTTAAACAGGGGGCGAGAGACCCAGTACTTC. Translated, it gives CASSLNRGRETQYF. The chain uses TRBV11-2 and TRBJ2-5, with 9 bases that match TRBD1. With 2 bases clipped from V and 4 bases from J, the junction kept 2 bases outside the gene matches. Germline loops: CDR1 SGHAT, CDR2 FQNNGV. The CDR3 extends over 14 amino acids.

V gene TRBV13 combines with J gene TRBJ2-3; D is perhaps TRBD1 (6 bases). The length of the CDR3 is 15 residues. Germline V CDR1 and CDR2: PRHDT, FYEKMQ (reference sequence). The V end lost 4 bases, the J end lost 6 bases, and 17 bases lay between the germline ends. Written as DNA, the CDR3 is TGTGCCAGCAGCTGGGGCGCAGGGGTCGGGGATACGCAGTATTTT. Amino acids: CASSWGAGVGDTQYF. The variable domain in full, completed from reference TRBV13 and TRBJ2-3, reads AAGVIQSPRHLIKEKRETATLKCYPIPRHDTVYWYQQGPGQDPQFLISFYEKMQSDKGSIPDRFSAQQFSDYHSELNMSSLELGDSALYFCASSWGAGVGDTQYFGPGTRLTVL.